The rows below give T cell receptor beta chains drawn from one sample of a study of blood T cell repertoires in COVID-19. Assay used: immunoSEQ multiplex PCR; TCRdb lists only in-frame clones, some missing. The sample shows 150,000 to 200,000 clones, about 89% of them seen only once. The sequenced sample consisted of peripheral blood. These TCRs come from a man in his 70s with acute or convalescent COVID-19. CDR3s include the opening cysteine and the closing phenylalanine or tryptophan. D genes are given only for firm matches. Clone size is shown for a subset of rows, as once, few, many or a class of expanded clone.

j_call	clone_size	v_call	d_call	cdr3_nt	cdr3_aa
TRBJ1-2	.	TRBV11-2	TRBD1	TGTGCCAGCAGCTTATCGTCCAGGGGGCGAAACTATGGCTACACCTTC	CASSLSSRGRNYGYTF
TRBJ2-7	.	TRBV11-1	.	TGTGCCAGCAGCCCAGAAGGACTCCGCTCCTACGAGCAGTACTTC	CASSPEGLRSYEQYF
TRBJ2-3	.	TRBV7-9	.	TGTGCCAGCAGCCTAGCGTTTCAGGGGGACACAGATACGCAGTATTTT	CASSLAFQGDTDTQYF
TRBJ1-4	.	TRBV27	TRBD1	TGTGCCAGCAGTCCCCTAGGGACAGGGGAAGGAAAACTGTTTTTT	CASSPLGTGEGKLFF
TRBJ2-4	.	TRBV7-9	TRBD1	TGTGCCAGCAGCACGCCCGCCGGGACAGGCATTCAGTACTTC	CASSTPAGTGIQYF
TRBJ2-2	.	TRBV12-3/TRBV12-4	.	TGTGCCAGCAGTTTGCCCAGGGGGGAGCTGTTTTTT	CASSLPRGELFF
TRBJ1-2	few	TRBV7-9	.	TGTGCCAGCAGCTTAGACTCCTATGGCTACACCTTC	CASSLDSYGYTF
TRBJ1-4	.	TRBV6-6	TRBD1	TGTGCCAGCAGCCAGGGGGGAGAAAAACTGTTTTTT	CASSQGGEKLFF
TRBJ1-2	.	TRBV5-8	TRBD1	TGTGCCAGCAGCTTGGCCCCGGGACAGGGATCTAACTATGGCTACACCTTC	CASSLAPGQGSNYGYTF
TRBJ2-5	.	TRBV9	TRBD2	TGTGCCAGCAGCGAAACGACGGCTAGCGGGGGGGGCAGTACGGAGACCCAGTACTTC	CASSETTASGGGSTETQYF
TRBJ2-2	.	TRBV7-2	.	TGTGCCAGCAGCCCCCAGACACTTCCCACCGGGGAGCTGTTTTTT	CASSPQTLPTGELFF
TRBJ1-5	.	TRBV4-1	TRBD1	TGCGCCAGCAGCCTATACGCAGGGGGGAGACAGCCCCAGCATTTT	CASSLYAGGRQPQHF
TRBJ1-1	.	TRBV9	.	TGTGCCAGCAGCCCTTCGGGACAGAACACTGAAGCTTTCTTT	CASSPSGQNTEAFF
TRBJ1-5	once	TRBV19	TRBD1	TGTGCCAGTAGTATTTTGGGACAGGGGGATCAGCCCCAGCATTTT	CASSILGQGDQPQHF
TRBJ2-3	.	TRBV10-1	.	TGCGCCAGCAGTCACGGTTATTTGGGCACAGATACGCAGTATTTT	CASSHGYLGTDTQYF
TRBJ1-5	.	TRBV7-2	.	TGTGCCAGCAGCTTTGCGGGGGGCGCGTACGGCAATCAGCCCCAGCATTTT	CASSFAGGAYGNQPQHF
TRBJ2-3	.	TRBV5-1	.	TGCGCCAGCTCCTTATTGAGCACAGATACGCAGTATTTT	CASSLLSTDTQYF